One and the same sample provided the 20 T cell receptor beta chains below, sequenced in a study of beta chain features in type 1 diabetes. TCRB transcripts that were expressed got sequenced, as all of the isolated RNA had been reverse transcribed. Method: immunoSEQ multiplex PCR; TCRdb's copy keeps in-frame clones and lacks some. Among about half a million clones listed, about 29% were seen once. Sequences were obtained from naive CD4+ T cells from blood. The receptors derive from a man aged 18 to 30 in good health.

The gene calls are TRBV10-3 and TRBJ2-3, with D possibly matching TRBD2 (6 bases). The CDR3 sequence is 15 residues long. Between the trimmed V and J ends, which lost 3 bases and 3 bases, there was a span of 13 bases. Looked up from germline, CDR1 is ENHRY and CDR2 is SYGVKD. The CDR3 bases are TGTGCCATCAGTGAATTGGCGGGAACGACAGATACGCAGTATTTT. Its protein product is CAISELAGTTDTQYF.

V and J are TRBV5-4 and TRBJ2-1, with 8 bases aligning to TRBD2. Germline lookup yields CDR1 SGHNT and CDR2 YYREEE (reference sequence). This CDR3 is 15 amino acids long. With V trimmed by 6 bases and J by 5 bases, 10 bases remained unmatched. CDR3 DNA sequence: TGTGCCAGCATCAGAGCGGGAGTAGGAGACAATGAGCAGTTCTTC. As protein: CASIRAGVGDNEQFF.

This clone was counted between two and nine times. The chain recombines TRBV7-2 with TRBJ2-1, with D maybe TRBD2 (6 bases). V dropped 5 bases and J dropped 8 bases, with 16 bases sitting between them. The CDR3 has 14 amino acids. Germline CDR1 and CDR2: SGHTA and FQGNSA. The CDR3 DNA sequence: TGTGCCAGCAGCAGTACGACTAGTTTCGATGAGCAGTTCTTC. The encoded protein is CASSSTTSFDEQFF.

This clone was seen more than once but under ten times. J is TRBJ2-2 and V is TRBV7-3; 9 bases align to TRBD1. Germline CDR1 and CDR2: SGHTA and FQGTGA. V gave up 0 bases and J gave up 2 bases; unmatched junction bases: 7. This CDR3 comprises 18 residues. The CDR3 nucleotides are TGTGCCAGCAGCTTAACTGCCACAGGGGGCGCTAACACCGGGGAGCTGTTTTTT. It codes for CASSLTATGGANTGELFF.

The count of this clone is one. Here the CDR3 DNA reads TGTGCCAGCAGCTCGGGACTAGCGGATTACGAGCAGTACTTC. It encodes CASSSGLADYEQYF. The V gene is TRBV7-2, the J gene TRBJ2-7, with 11 positions matching TRBD2. Trimming took 4 bases from V and 4 from J; bases not matched to a gene: 3. Germline V gene data show CDR1 as SGHTA and CDR2 as FQGNSA. The CDR3 covers 14 residues.

Only a few counts were recorded for this clone. The rearrangement uses TRBV9 and TRBJ2-7; D gene unclear. Germline lookup yields CDR1 SGDLS and CDR2 YYNGEE. The CDR3 is 15 residues long. V dropped 0 bases and J dropped 4 bases, with 14 bases sitting between them. The CDR3 DNA reads TGTGCCAGCAGCGTAGGAACTGGATGGGCTTACGAGCAGTACTTC. Amino acids: CASSVGTGWAYEQYF.

The table lists this clone with a few counts. Other DNA sequences in the sample encode the same CDR3. The rearrangement links TRBV7-9 to TRBJ1-1; no clear D. The CDR3 runs to 13 residues. Germline assignment: CDR1 SEHNR and CDR2 FQNEAQ (reference sequence). Between the trimmed V and J ends, which lost 2 bases and 4 bases, there was a span of 8 bases. The CDR3 DNA is TGTGCCAGCAGCTTACAAGGGAGCACTGAAGCTTTCTTT. The encoded protein is CASSLQGSTEAFF. The full variable domain, with the rest looked up from reference TRBV7-9 and TRBJ1-1, is DTGVSQNPRHKITKRGQNVTFRCDPISEHNRLYWYRQTLGQGPEFLTYFQNEAQLEKSRLLSDRFSAERPKGSFSTLEIQRTEQGDSAMYLCASSLQGSTEAFFGQGTRLTVV.

This clone was counted a few times. The V and J genes are TRBV7-2 and TRBJ1-2, with D hard to call. The CDR3 totals 14 residues. Germline CDR1 is SGHTA and CDR2 is FQGNSA. V lost 5 bases and J 0 bases, leaving 10 bases between the germline ends. In nucleotides, the CDR3 is TGTGCCAGCAGCCCCGACACGGCTAACTATGGCTACACCTTC. Protein sequence: CASSPDTANYGYTF.

The chain carries TRBV28 and TRBJ2-1; TRBD1 is a possible D gene (6 bases). This CDR3 contains 15 residues. Germline V gene data show CDR1 as MDHEN and CDR2 as SYDVKM. The V end was cut by 3 bases, the J end by 3 bases, with 12 bases between. Here the CDR3 reads CASSFGQWVYNEQFF. The CDR3 region has the DNA TGTGCCAGCAGTTTTGGACAGTGGGTCTACAATGAGCAGTTCTTC.

V and J are TRBV10-3 and TRBJ2-7, with 12 bases identical to TRBD1. Germline CDR1 ENHRY, CDR2 SYGVKD. The CDR3 is made up of 15 amino acids. V lost 6 bases, J lost 5 bases, and 8 bases stayed unmatched. CDR3 nucleotides: TGTGCCATCAGCCCGGGACAGGGGGCGTACCACGAGCAGTACTTC. It translates to CAISPGQGAYHEQYF.

V is TRBV7-3 and J is TRBJ2-3; 8 nucleotides line up with TRBD2. CDR1 is SGHTA, CDR2 FQGTGA, per germline. Germline trimming cut 3 bases from V and 4 bases from J; bases unmatched to any gene: 3. The CDR3 loop spans 14 amino acids. The CDR3 loop reads CASSLGLEPDTQYF. Here the CDR3 DNA reads TGTGCCAGCAGCTTGGGACTAGAACCAGATACGCAGTATTTT. The full variable domain, its missing parts supplied by reference TRBV7-3 and TRBJ2-3, is GAGVSQTPSNKVTEKGKYVELRCDPISGHTALYWYRQSLGQGPEFLIYFQGTGAADDSGLPNDRFFAVRPEGSVSTLKIQRTERGDSAVYLCASSLGLEPDTQYFGPGTRLTVL.

This clone has a handful of counts. This rearrangement joins TRBV10-3 to TRBJ2-1; TRBD2 matches 10 bases. With 6 bases clipped from V and 5 bases from J, the junction kept 7 bases outside the gene matches. CDR1 and CDR2 (germline): ENHRY, SYGVKD. The CDR3 length is 15 residues. The CDR3 loop reads CAIRGASGSNNEQFF. In DNA, the CDR3 is TGTGCCATCAGGGGTGCTAGCGGGAGTAACAATGAGCAGTTCTTC.

The chain links TRBV30 to TRBJ2-3, with 9 bases lining up with TRBD2. V was clipped by 3 bases and J by 6 bases; unmatched bases: 13. Germline-derived CDR1 and CDR2 are GTSNPN and SVGIG (reference sequence). CDR3 size: 16 residues. The DNA for the CDR3 is TGTGCCTGGAGCCCCAGGGGGGGCCTAGCGGGGGATACGCAGTATTTT. Translating gives CAWSPRGGLAGDTQYF.

This clone was counted a few times. This chain uses TRBV7-9 with TRBJ2-3; D is unclear. V was clipped by 3 bases and J by 0 bases, with 4 bases between them. The germline gives CDR1 SEHNR, CDR2 FQNEAQ (reference sequence). The CDR3 contains 13 residues. In nucleotides, the CDR3 is TGTGCCAGCAGCTTTGTGAGCACAGATACGCAGTATTTT. It codes for CASSFVSTDTQYF. The full variable domain, rest sourced from reference TRBV7-9 and TRBJ2-3, is DTGVSQNPRHKITKRGQNVTFRCDPISEHNRLYWYRQTLGQGPEFLTYFQNEAQLEKSRLLSDRFSAERPKGSFSTLEIQRTEQGDSAMYLCASSFVSTDTQYFGPGTRLTVL.

This clone was detected a few times. The chain has TRBV6-5 and TRBJ1-2; D is ambiguous. CDR1 is MNHEY and CDR2 is SVGAGI in the germline V gene. Deletions cut 0 bases from V and 2 bases from J, with 7 bases between. The CDR3 runs to 14 residues. The CDR3 coding sequence is TGTGCCAGCAGTTACTCGATGGGAAACTATGGCTACACCTTC. Amino acids: CASSYSMGNYGYTF.

The chain carries TRBV5-1 and TRBJ1-4; 7 bases are shared with TRBD1. V dropped 0 bases and J dropped 3; count of bases not matched to a gene: 2. Germline CDR1 is SGHRS and CDR2 is YFSETQ. CDR3 length: 15 residues. DNA for the CDR3: TGCGCCAGCAGCTTGGATCAGGGGGCTAATGAAAAACTGTTTTTT. Protein product: CASSLDQGANEKLFF.

This clone was detected a few times. CDR3 residues: CAWSVMEGIPGANVLTF. The CDR3 DNA reads as TGTGCCTGGAGTGTGATGGAGGGGATCCCTGGGGCCAACGTCCTGACTTTC. The chain joins TRBV30 to TRBJ2-6; weak D call: TRBD2 (6 bases). CDR3 size: 17 residues. Germline CDR1 reads GTSNPN; CDR2 reads SVGIG (reference sequence). V was pared by 0 bases and J by 2 bases, with 14 bases between.

This clone was seen a few times. V usage is TRBV28 and J usage is TRBJ2-7; maybe TRBD2 (5 bases). Between the trimmed V and J ends, which lost 7 bases and 0 bases, there was a span of 7 bases. The CDR3 has 12 amino acids. Germline CDR1 is MDHEN and CDR2 is SYDVKM. In DNA, the CDR3 is TGTGCCAGCACCGGGGACTCCTACGAGCAGTACTTC. Amino acids: CASTGDSYEQYF.

This clone was observed a few times. The chain links TRBV15 to TRBJ2-6; the D is unclear. This CDR3 region has 15 residues. Germline CDR1 LNHNV, CDR2 YYDKDF (reference sequence). The ends were cut back, 8 bases at V and 0 bases at J, with 11 bases in the middle. As DNA, the CDR3 is TGTGCCACCGCCGCACGCGCCTCTGGGGCCAACGTCCTGACTTTC. Translated, it gives CATAARASGANVLTF.

A single count supports this clone. The chain carries TRBV7-6 and TRBJ2-7; D may be TRBD1 (6 bases). Germline V gene data show CDR1 as SGHVS and CDR2 as FNYEAQ. Trimming shortened V by 1 base and J by 6 bases, and 10 bases separated the two germline ends. This CDR3 region has 13 residues. CDR3 sequence: CASSLEGDLEQYF. The CDR3 DNA follows: TGTGCCAGCAGCTTAGAGGGGGATCTCGAGCAGTACTTC.